This record concerns one TCR beta chain sequence. The V gene lost 3 bases and the J gene lost 4 bases, with 13 bases spanning the gap. The CDR3 is made up of 14 amino acids. The germline V gene encodes CDR1 SGHNT and CDR2 YYREEE (reference sequence). The data were taken from a study of CD8 T cells in Susac syndrome. Controls were drawn from healthy donors and were matched for age and sex. When the RNA was reverse transcribed, random hexamers were used with an input of about 0.45 to 1 ug. From the immunoSEQ multiplex PCR reads, TCRdb called clonotypes with MiXCR, one entry per CDR3 protein. The table lists approximately 120,000 distinct CDR3 sequences, about 96% of them singletons.

This TCR came from a human donor in good health. Material: CD4+ T cells from PBMCs. The gene calls are TRBV5-4 and TRBJ1-2; unclear D gene. The CDR3 DNA reads TGTGCCAGCAGCTCACACGGGTCCCGCTATGGCTACACCTTC. Its protein is CASSSHGSRYGYTF.